The rows below give T cell receptor beta chains drawn from one sample of a study of control samples from healthy donors and cancer patients. This table comes from immunoSEQ multiplex PCR, and its TCRdb copy is limited to in-frame clones, with some not included. The sample holds 200,000 to 250,000 clones, around 94% seen once. The sequenced sample consisted of blood. Receptors originate from a man between 45 and 60 years old in good health. The CDR3 runs from the conserved cysteine through the conserved F or W. A D gene is named only where the DNA matches it firmly. Size values are once, few and many counts, or a class for expanded clones, and some rows have none.

TRBV28	TRBD1	-	TRBJ2-2	TGTGCCAGCAGTTTAAGTTACAGGGGCCGGACCGGGGAGCTGTTTTTT	CASSLSYRGRTGELFF
TRBV12-3/TRBV12-4	-	once	TRBJ1-6	TGTGCCAGCAGTTCGGACTTGGATTCACCCCTCCACTTT	CASSSDLDSPLHF
TRBV2	TRBD2	few	TRBJ2-3	TGTGGCAGCGCAGGACTAGGTGGGGATACGCAGTATTTT	CGSAGLGGDTQYF
TRBV2	-	once	TRBJ2-2	TGTGCCAGCACCCCTACCGGGCCCGGGGAGCTGTTTTTT	CASTPTGPGELFF
TRBV7-2	-	-	TRBJ1-2	TGTGCCAGCAGCGCCTCAGGGGCCTATGGCTACACCTTC	CASSASGAYGYTF
TRBV9	-	-	TRBJ2-7	TGTGCCAGCAGCGTAGCTAAGGGAGGCGACGAGCAGTACTTC	CASSVAKGGDEQYF
TRBV4-3	TRBD1	-	TRBJ1-2	TGCGCCAGCAGCCAAGAAGGACAGGGGGCGAGCTATGGCTACACCTTC	CASSQEGQGASYGYTF
TRBV15	-	-	TRBJ1-2	TGTGCCACCAGCAGAGAGTATTACGAAGGTGGCTACACCTTC	CATSREYYEGGYTF
TRBV29-1	-	-	TRBJ1-4	TGCAGCGTTGGGCGGCAAAATGAAAAACTGTTTTTT	CSVGRQNEKLFF
TRBV18	-	-	TRBJ2-1	TGTGCCAGCAGGGGGGCGACCTACAATGAGCAGTTCTTC	CASRGATYNEQFF
TRBV28	-	-	TRBJ1-5	TGTGCCAGCAGTTTGGGGGAAGGGCGGAGGGGTAATCAGCCCCAGCATTTT	CASSLGEGRRGNQPQHF
TRBV11-2	-	-	TRBJ2-1	TGTGCCAGCAGCCGTGACCGAGGATACAATGAGCAGTTCTTC	CASSRDRGYNEQFF
TRBV19	TRBD1	-	TRBJ1-4	TGTGCCAGTAGCCCGGGACAGGAGAATGAAAAACTGTTTTTT	CASSPGQENEKLFF
TRBV28	-	-	TRBJ1-2	TGTGCCAGCAGTCCCACCGCTGCTAACTATGGCTACACCTTC	CASSPTAANYGYTF
TRBV12-3/TRBV12-4	-	-	TRBJ1-3	TGTGCCAGCCGAGAGGTATACACCATATATTTT	CASREVYTIYF
TRBV7-2	TRBD1	-	TRBJ1-2	TGTGCCAGCAGCAGTATGACAGGGGACTATGGCTACACCTTC	CASSSMTGDYGYTF
TRBV7-3	-	-	TRBJ1-3	TGTGCCAGCAGCTTGGGCTCTGGAAACACCATATATTTT	CASSLGSGNTIYF
TRBV6-5	-	-	TRBJ1-4	TGTGCCAGCAGTTACTCGACCCCCTCTGGGGATGAAAAACTGTTTTTT	CASSYSTPSGDEKLFF
TRBV4-1	TRBD1	-	TRBJ1-5	TGCGCCAGCAGCCAAGATGGGAACAGGGGCGTTTTGCCCCAGCATTTT	CASSQDGNRGVLPQHF
TRBV30	-	-	TRBJ1-6	TGTGCCTGGCAGCGACAGACCAGCTCCTATAATTCACCCCTCCACTTT	CAWQRQTSSYNSPLHF
TRBV7-2	-	-	TRBJ2-1	TGTGCCAGCAGCTTAATATTTGACAATGAGCAGTTCTTC	CASSLIFDNEQFF
TRBV7-2	TRBD2	-	TRBJ2-1	TGTGCCAGCAGCTTTAGCGGGGGTGCCTACAATGAGCAGTTCTTC	CASSFSGGAYNEQFF
TRBV28	-	-	TRBJ1-4	TGTGCCAGCAGTCGTAGACAGGCAACTAATGAAAAACTGTTTTTT	CASSRRQATNEKLFF
TRBV20-1	TRBD1	-	TRBJ1-2	TGCAGTGCTAGTGAGGACAGGGCCTATGGCTACACCTTC	CSASEDRAYGYTF
TRBV28	-	-	TRBJ1-4	TGTGCCAGCAGTTCGCAGAATGAAAAACTGTTTTTT	CASSSQNEKLFF
TRBV27	TRBD1	-	TRBJ1-2	TGTGCCAGCAGTTTACAAAGGGCAGGGGGACGATATGGCTACACCTTC	CASSLQRAGGRYGYTF
TRBV6-5	TRBD1	-	TRBJ1-1	TGTGCCAGCAGCCCAGACAGGGGAAACACTGAAGCTTTCTTT	CASSPDRGNTEAFF
TRBV6-6	-	-	TRBJ2-1	TGTGCCAGCAACCACCGGGACAAGACCTACAATGAGCAGTTCTTC	CASNHRDKTYNEQFF
TRBV18	TRBD1	once	TRBJ2-4	TGTGCCAGCTCACCTCCAAGGGACAGGAAAAACATTCAGTACTTC	CASSPPRDRKNIQYF
TRBV7-2	-	-	TRBJ2-3	TGTGCCAGCAGCTTCCGGACGGCGGCAGATACGCAGTATTTT	CASSFRTAADTQYF
TRBV12-3/TRBV12-4	-	-	TRBJ2-5	TGTGCCAGCAGCGCTCTGAGGGTGGAGACCCAGTACTTC	CASSALRVETQYF
TRBV6-1	-	-	TRBJ1-5	TGTGCCAGCAGTGAAACGGGGGGCGATCAGCCCCAGCATTTT	CASSETGGDQPQHF
TRBV27	-	-	TRBJ2-3	TGTGCCAGCAGTTGGGGCACAGATACGCAGTATTTT	CASSWGTDTQYF
TRBV24-1	TRBD1	-	TRBJ1-4	TGTGCCACCAGTGACGGAGGACAGGGGATAGGTGAAAAACTGTTTTTT	CATSDGGQGIGEKLFF
TRBV19	TRBD1	once	TRBJ1-4	TGTGCCACGGGGGGGACAGCTAATGAAAAACTGTTTTTT	CATGGTANEKLFF
TRBV3-1/TRBV3-2	-	-	TRBJ2-3	TGTGCCAGCAGCCAAGATACCAAGCGAACGCAGTATTTT	CASSQDTKRTQYF
TRBV7-9	-	-	TRBJ2-7	TGTGCCAGCAGCAGAGCCGGGACAAGCAACGAGCAGTACTTC	CASSRAGTSNEQYF
TRBV4-1	-	-	TRBJ1-1	TGCGCCAGCAGCCTCCGATGGGGGTCGGCTGAAGCTTTCTTT	CASSLRWGSAEAFF
TRBV7-8	-	-	TRBJ1-5	TGTGCCAGCAGCTTAGGACAGAATCAGCCCCAGCATTTT	CASSLGQNQPQHF
TRBV9	-	once	TRBJ2-7	TGTGCCAGCAGCCATACGGGGGAACAAGACGAGCAGTACTTC	CASSHTGEQDEQYF
TRBV2	-	-	TRBJ1-2	TGTGCCAGCACTGGCGGACAGAACTATGGCTACACCTTC	CASTGGQNYGYTF
TRBV7-8	TRBD1	-	TRBJ1-2	TGTGCCAGCACCGAGACAGGACAGGGAATCGGTGGCTACACCTTC	CASTETGQGIGGYTF
TRBV7-3	-	-	TRBJ2-3	TGTGCCAGCAGCTTAAAAGGGAATTCAATCGTTGATACGCAGTATTTT	CASSLKGNSIVDTQYF
TRBV19	TRBD1	-	TRBJ2-1	TGTGCCAGTAGTCTCGGACAGGGGAATTACAATGAGCAGTTCTTC	CASSLGQGNYNEQFF
TRBV7-9	-	-	TRBJ2-2	TGTGCCAGCAGCTTAATGAGAACCGGGGAGCTGTTTTTT	CASSLMRTGELFF
TRBV5-1	-	once	TRBJ1-2	TGCGCCAGCAGCTTGCACGCTAACTATGGCTACACCTTC	CASSLHANYGYTF
TRBV7-9	-	-	TRBJ2-1	TGTGCCAGTGGTGACCTCAACGGGGATGAGCAGTTCTTC	CASGDLNGDEQFF
TRBV6-2/TRBV6-3	-	-	TRBJ2-3	TGTGCCAGCAGTTACTCGATCAGGGCCGAAGGTACGCAGTATTTT	CASSYSIRAEGTQYF
TRBV7-2	-	once	TRBJ2-3	TGTGCCAGCAGCTTAGGCGGACAGGGAGGGCGAGATGCGCAGTATTTT	CASSLGGQGGRDAQYF
TRBV7-2	-	once	TRBJ1-2	TGTGCCAGCAGCTTAGATTCAGGGCTTGGCTACACCTTC	CASSLDSGLGYTF
TRBV6-5	-	once	TRBJ1-6	TGTGCCAGCAGTTACGAGAGCTCCTATAATTCACCCCTCCACTTT	CASSYESSYNSPLHF